These 10 T cell receptor beta chains were sequenced from one sample in a study of patients and donors after allogeneic stem cell transplantation. TCRdb used MiXCR to reprocess the RT-PCR reads, holding one entry per CDR3 protein. The sample shows about 110,000 distinct CDR3 sequences, less than 45% of them seen only once. Sequenced sample: blood, either unsorted or a sorted T cell fraction (not recorded which). The receptors shown here come from a human donor who was either an allogeneic HSCT recipient or a stem cell or donor lymphocyte infusion donor (not recorded which). It is not recorded whose cells these are; they may come from a transplant donor.

This clonotype was counted a few times. The chain combines TRBV5-6 with TRBJ2-5; no clear D. The ends were cut back, 2 bases at V and 4 bases at J, with 12 bases in the middle. CDR1 SGHDT and CDR2 YYEEEE come from the germline V gene. This CDR3 comprises 14 residues. The CDR3 bases are TGTGCCAGCAGCTTAAGGAATCGCATAGAGACCCAGTACTTC. Its translation is CASSLRNRIETQYF.

This clonotype was counted a few times. This sequence joins TRBV12-3 or TRBV12-4 and TRBJ2-3; no clear D. V lost 3 bases and J lost 1, with 14 bases in between. This CDR3 spans 16 amino acids. Here the CDR3 reads CASSFRERGGTDTQYF. In DNA, the CDR3 is TGTGCCAGCAGTTTCCGCGAACGAGGCGGCACAGATACGCAGTATTTT.

This clonotype was counted only a few times. The rearrangement links TRBV27 to TRBJ1-2, with D perhaps matching TRBD1 (6 bases). The germline CDR1 and CDR2 sequences are MNHEY and SMNVEV (reference sequence). Trimming shortened V by 5 bases and J by 2 bases, and 15 bases separated the two germline ends. The CDR3 is 15 amino acids. The CDR3 DNA follows: TGTGCCAGCAGTACGTCCGGACAGTGGAACTATGGCTACACCTTC. Its translation is CASSTSGQWNYGYTF.

In this sample, this clonotype turned up a few times. V and J are TRBV11-2 and TRBJ1-4; a possible D gene is TRBD1 (5 bases). This CDR3 is 17 amino acids long. V was cut by 5 bases and J by 0 bases, with 16 bases left in between. CDR1 is SGHAT and CDR2 is FQNNGV in the germline V gene. The CDR3 nucleotides are TGTGCCAGCAGCCATCCAAGGGACGTTGCAACTAATGAAAAACTGTTTTTT. Amino acid sequence: CASSHPRDVATNEKLFF.

About this clonotype: One end of the junction varies from germline; a read error may be responsible. The genes are TRBV27 and TRBJ1-5; D is perhaps TRBD1 (5 bases). Germline values: CDR1 MNHEY, CDR2 SMNVEV (reference sequence). The CDR3 runs 15 residues. Here the CDR3 DNA reads TGTGCCAGCAGTCGCACGCAGGGTAGCAATCAGTCCCAGCATTTT. The encoded protein is CASSRTQGSNQSQHF.

In DNA form, the CDR3 reads TGCAGCGTTAGTTGGGGGTCGAGCAAAAACATTCAGTACTTC. Amino acids: CSVSWGSSKNIQYF. V gene TRBV29-1 combines with J gene TRBJ2-4; D assignment may be TRBD1 or TRBD2 (5 bases each). CDR3 size: 14 residues. Germline loops: CDR1 SQVTM, CDR2 ANQGSEA. V was shortened by 5 bases and J by 3 bases, with 14 bases between the two germline ends.

The gene calls are TRBV29-1 and TRBJ2-5; D is undetermined. V was pared by 4 bases and J by 5 bases, with 8 bases between. CDR3 length: 11 residues. Per germline, CDR1 SQVTM and CDR2 ANQGSEA. CDR3 in amino acids: CSVVDVETQYF. CDR3 coding DNA: TGCAGCGTTGTAGATGTGGAGACCCAGTACTTC.

The chain links TRBV15 to TRBJ2-1, with unresolved D. Germline V gene sequence: CDR1 LNHNV, CDR2 YYDKDF (reference sequence). V lost 2 bases and J 6 bases, leaving 20 bases between the germline ends. The CDR3 spans 17 residues. CDR3: CATSRPKSASSPNEQFF. The CDR3 DNA is TGTGCCACCAGCAGACCGAAGTCGGCTAGTTCTCCCAATGAGCAGTTCTTC. Drawing the rest from reference TRBV15 and TRBJ2-1, the complete variable domain is DAMVIQNPRYQVTQFGKPVTLSCSQTLNHNVMYWYQQKSSQAPKLLFHYYDKDFNNEADTPDNFQSRRPNTSFCFLDIRSPGLGDTAMYLCATSRPKSASSPNEQFFGPGTRLTVL.

The J gene is TRBJ1-6, the V gene TRBV28; D remains unclear. Germline CDR1 reads MDHEN; CDR2 reads SYDVKM. V dropped 5 bases and J dropped 6 bases, with 20 bases sitting between them. The CDR3 extends over 17 amino acids. CDR3 nucleotide sequence: TGTGCCAGCAGTCCCCTCCCCTCGGGCCGGAGTAATTCACCCCTCCACTTT. It codes for CASSPLPSGRSNSPLHF.

This clonotype has just a few counts. The V and J genes are TRBV12-3 or TRBV12-4 and TRBJ2-1; D unclear. CDR3 size: 12 residues. Trimming removed 3 bases from V and 6 bases from J, with 6 bases in between. CDR3 DNA: TGTGCCAGCAGTTTTTGGCGCAATGAGCAGTTCTTC. Protein sequence: CASSFWRNEQFF.